The rows below give T cell receptor beta chains drawn from one sample of a study of glioma-infiltrating T cells after dendritic cell vaccination. TCRdb keeps only in-frame clones here, not all; method: immunoSEQ multiplex PCR. The table shows about 76,000 clones, with around nine tenths occurring only once. This sample comprised blood, obtained after dendritic cell vaccination. Every receptor here comes from a human donor with glioblastoma. The conserved cysteine and the conserved F or W are not part of the CDR3 here.

v_call	j_call	cdr3_aa
TRBV4-1	TRBJ1-5	ASSQDRGDQPQH
TRBV7-8	TRBJ1-4	ASSFRGTNEKLF
TRBV9	TRBJ2-1	ASSVEQGAYNEQF
TRBV6-6	TRBJ2-1	ASHLGGSQYNEQF
TRBV4-2	TRBJ2-7	ASSQDQQGREQY
TRBV30	TRBJ1-6	AWSSGNSPLH
TRBV18	TRBJ1-4	ASSRGTGEKLF
TRBV5-5	TRBJ1-5	ASSLGGDRTQH
TRBV10-3	TRBJ1-5	AISESRDTRGWPQH
TRBV19	TRBJ1-1	ASKEGAWTTEAF
TRBV18	TRBJ2-5	ASSPGVAGKETQY
TRBV10-2	TRBJ2-5	ASTLRGQETQY
TRBV5-6	-	ASSFSTSGQASYEQY
TRBV6-1	TRBJ2-7	ASTQTGGSYEQY
TRBV7-9	TRBJ2-3	ASSLGTSGGSTDTQY
TRBV19	TRBJ2-1	ASSITSGPPRGQF
TRBV27	TRBJ2-7	ASSLQGGWYEQY
TRBV18	TRBJ2-6	ASSPLRHHSGANVLT
TRBV5-1	TRBJ2-5	ASSLSGETQY
TRBV7-7	TRBJ1-5	ASSPTAGDQPQH
TRBV5-1	TRBJ2-1	ASSLGPWEQF
TRBV6-6	TRBJ1-5	ASSYVVNQPQH
TRBV27	TRBJ2-1	ASSPLAGGPHNEQF